This TCR beta chain was obtained from a study of cytomegalovirus exposure and HLA in healthy donors. Both 60 Vbeta primers and 13 Jbeta primers went into the PCR. Here immunoSEQ multiplex PCR was the method, and the copy in TCRdb shows in-frame clones only, minus some. Seen here are 120,000 to 150,000 clones, approximately 70% observed once, and the top ten hold 6.5%. This clone has more than one count but fewer than ten. The sequencing sample was made of PBMCs. The sequence came from an older woman in good health and CMV-seronegative.

CDR3 amino acids: CASSSTLGVIVGYTF. The CDR3 DNA reads TGTGCCAGCAGCTCGACGTTAGGGGTGATTGTTGGCTACACCTTC. The chain employs TRBV5-6 and TRBJ1-2; tentatively, D is TRBD1 (5 bases). Germline CDR1 SGHDT, CDR2 YYEEEE. V lost 3 bases to trimming and J lost 7 bases, with 19 bases between them. This CDR3 comprises 15 residues.